A selection of T cell receptor beta chains follows, all from one sample in a study of blood T cell repertoires in COVID-19. Profiled with immunoSEQ multiplex PCR; TCRdb holds only in-frame clones, not every one. The sample records some 140,000 clones, more than 60% being singletons. Sequencing was performed on peripheral blood. These receptors all stem from a man older than 75 with acute or convalescent COVID-19. CDR3s include the opening cysteine and the closing phenylalanine or tryptophan. The D gene is left open where the match is weak. The size entry is marked missing in some rows and otherwise reads once, few, many or a size class.

TRBJ2-3	TRBV29-1	.	TRBD2	14	TGCAGCGTTGCCCTTGCGGGGGGTGTAGATACGCAGTATTTT	CSVALAGGVDTQYF
TRBJ1-3	TRBV28	.	.	13	TGTGCCAGCAGTACAGGGCCCGGAAACACCATATATTTT	CASSTGPGNTIYF
TRBJ1-4	TRBV5-1	.	.	14	TGCGCCAGCAGCTGGGGACAACTTAATGAAAAACTGTTTTTT	CASSWGQLNEKLFF
TRBJ1-4	TRBV28	.	TRBD1	14	TGTGCCAGCAGCTCCGGACAGGGGTATGAAAAACTGTTTTTT	CASSSGQGYEKLFF
TRBJ1-5	TRBV11-2	.	.	14	TGTGCCAGCAGCTTAGATGCAGGGGATCAGCCCCAGCATTTT	CASSLDAGDQPQHF
TRBJ1-2	TRBV5-1	.	TRBD1	18	TGCGCCAGCAGCTTGTCATTGTTACAGGGGGTTCAGGACTATGGCTACACCTTC	CASSLSLLQGVQDYGYTF
TRBJ2-2	TRBV7-3	.	TRBD2	19	TGTGCCAGCAGCTTAACGCCCCTAGCGGGAGCTCCGGGTCCCGGGGAGCTGTTTTTT	CASSLTPLAGAPGPGELFF
TRBJ1-5	TRBV6-6	.	.	13	TGTGCCAGCAACTCAGGGTGGGGTCAGCCCCAGCATTTT	CASNSGWGQPQHF
TRBJ2-2	TRBV3-1/TRBV3-2	.	TRBD2	16	TGTGCCAGCAGCCAGACTAGCGGGGGGAAGGCCGGGGAGCTGTTTTTT	CASSQTSGGKAGELFF
TRBJ2-7	TRBV5-1	.	TRBD2	15	TGCGCCAGCAGCGTAAGCGGGGGGCCCACCTACGAGCAGTACTTC	CASSVSGGPTYEQYF
TRBJ1-1	TRBV7-9	.	.	16	TGTGCCAGCAGCTTACTAACATCGGGGGGCGGAACTGAAGCTTTCTTT	CASSLLTSGGGTEAFF
TRBJ2-2	TRBV6-6	.	.	14	TGTGCCAGCAGTTTTGGGGGCCCCACCGGGGAGCTGTTTTTT	CASSFGGPTGELFF
TRBJ1-2	TRBV28	.	TRBD1	13	TGTGCCAGCACGGGACAGCAGAACTATGGCTACACCTTC	CASTGQQNYGYTF
TRBJ1-5	TRBV18	.	TRBD1	14	TGTGCCAGCTCACCGACAGGGTCGGATCAGCCCCAGCATTTT	CASSPTGSDQPQHF
TRBJ2-3	TRBV2	few	TRBD2	17	TGTGCCAGCATCAGTTTAGGACTAGTAATAAGCCCAGATACGCAGTATTTT	CASISLGLVISPDTQYF
TRBJ1-6	TRBV11-2	.	.	17	TGTGCCAGCAGCTTAGATGGCTTCGGACAGACAAAACCACCCCTCCACTTT	CASSLDGFGQTKPPLHF
TRBJ1-1	TRBV11-2	.	.	15	TGTGCCAGCAGCGCCCTCGGGGGGATGAACACTGAAGCTTTCTTT	CASSALGGMNTEAFF
TRBJ2-7	TRBV11-3	.	.	14	TGTGCCAGCAGCTTAGGTTTGGCTTCCGACGAGCAGTACTTC	CASSLGLASDEQYF
TRBJ2-2	TRBV2	.	.	14	TGTGCCAGCTTCGGGACACGAAACACCGGGGAGCTGTTTTTT	CASFGTRNTGELFF
TRBJ2-5	TRBV3-1/TRBV3-2	few	.	15	TGTGCCAGCACCTCCACTTCAGGGGCTCAAGAGACCCAGTACTTC	CASTSTSGAQETQYF
TRBJ2-2	TRBV6-5	.	.	13	TGTGCCAGCAGTTTTTCGGACACCGGGGAGCTGTTTTTT	CASSFSDTGELFF
TRBJ1-5	TRBV2	once	.	14	TGTGCCAGCAGTGAATTACAGTCCCGGCAGCCCCAGCATTTT	CASSELQSRQPQHF
TRBJ2-1	TRBV12-3/TRBV12-4	.	.	12	TGTGCCACTGGGGGCAAAGGCGATGAGCAGTTCTTC	CATGGKGDEQFF
TRBJ2-7	TRBV9	.	TRBD1	15	TGTGCCAGCAGCGTTTCGACAGGGGGCGGCTACGAGCAGTACTTC	CASSVSTGGGYEQYF
TRBJ2-2	TRBV27	.	.	16	TGTGCCAGCAGTTTAGACTCCGGGTCTAACACCGGGGAGCTGTTTTTT	CASSLDSGSNTGELFF
TRBJ2-3	TRBV13	.	.	17	TGTGCCAGCAGCTCCACCGGCTTTGGCGGGGGCACAGATACGCAGTATTTT	CASSSTGFGGGTDTQYF
TRBJ2-1	TRBV28	.	.	13	TGTGCCAGCAGGGCCAGGGCCAATGGTGAGCAGTTCTTC	CASRARANGEQFF